Here is one T cell receptor beta chain with its context. This entry comes from a study of T cell responses to AZD1222 COVID-19 vaccine. TCRdb's copy holds only in-frame clones and misses some; the assay was immunoSEQ multiplex PCR. The data show fewer than 130,000 clones, 92% seen once. The specimen comprised peripheral blood, sampled on day 0 of AZD1222 vaccination. The TCR was taken from an adult in good health.

The CDR3 DNA is TGTGCCAGCAGGTACCAGGCTCCCACTGAAGCTTTCTTT. Its translation: CASRYQAPTEAFF. This chain connects TRBV7-3 to TRBJ1-1; no definite D call. Germline V CDR1 and CDR2: SGHTA, FQGTGA. This CDR3 has 13 residues. Between the trimmed V and J ends, which lost 6 bases and 4 bases, there was a span of 12 bases.